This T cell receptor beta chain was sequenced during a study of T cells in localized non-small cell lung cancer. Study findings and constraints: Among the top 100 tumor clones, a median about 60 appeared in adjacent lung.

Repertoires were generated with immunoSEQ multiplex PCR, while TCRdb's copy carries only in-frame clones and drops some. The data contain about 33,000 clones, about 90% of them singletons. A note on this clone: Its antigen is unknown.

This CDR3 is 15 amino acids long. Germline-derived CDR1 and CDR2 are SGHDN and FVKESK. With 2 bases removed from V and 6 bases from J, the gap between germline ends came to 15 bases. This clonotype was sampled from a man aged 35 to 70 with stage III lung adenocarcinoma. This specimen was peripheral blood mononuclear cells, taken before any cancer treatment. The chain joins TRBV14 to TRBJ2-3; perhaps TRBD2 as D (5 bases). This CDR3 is CASSQWTGVVDTQYF. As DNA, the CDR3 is TGTGCCAGCAGCCAATGGACCGGGGTGGTGGATACGCAGTATTTT.